These 6 T cell receptor beta chains were sequenced from one sample in a study of blood T cell repertoires in COVID-19. Profiled with immunoSEQ multiplex PCR; TCRdb holds only in-frame clones, not every one. This table has 500,000 to 600,000 clones, approximately 88% appearing once. The sequenced sample consisted of peripheral blood. The origin of the receptors is a woman aged 50 to 60 with COVID-19, enrolled during active disease.

This clone has a handful of counts. This chain joins TRBV7-2 and TRBJ1-2, with a possible D match to TRBD1 (5 bases). Germline V gene data show CDR1 as SGHTA and CDR2 as FQGNSA. V lost 2 bases, J lost 1 base, and 11 bases lay in between. The CDR3 covers 15 residues. CDR3 coding DNA: TGTGCCAGCAGCTTATATCAGGGTTTTAACTATGGCTACACCTTC. Residues: CASSLYQGFNYGYTF.

This chain uses TRBV27 with TRBJ1-2; 9 positions agree with TRBD1. The CDR3 loop spans 14 amino acids. The V gene end was trimmed by 6 bases and the J gene end by 1 base; junction bases not matched to a gene: 3. Looked up from germline, CDR1 is MNHEY and CDR2 is SMNVEV (reference sequence). In DNA form, the CDR3 reads TGTGCCAGCAGATGGACAGGGGATAACTATGGCTACACCTTC. It codes for CASRWTGDNYGYTF.

On this clone itself: The same CDR3 is also encoded by other DNA sequences in this sample. The rearrangement joins TRBV6-5 to TRBJ1-2; D unresolved. CDR1 is MNHEY, CDR2 SVGAGI, per germline. This CDR3 is 11 amino acids long. The germline V and J ends were trimmed by 5 bases and 5 bases, with 6 bases remaining between them. CDR3 bases: TGTGCCAGCAGTCGCGGATATGGCTACACCTTC. As protein: CASSRGYGYTF.

V gene TRBV5-6 combines with J gene TRBJ2-5; 12 bases line up with TRBD2. V lost 0 bases and J lost 5; bases outside the gene matches: 8. Germline V gives CDR1 SGHDT, CDR2 YYEEEE. The CDR3 has 17 amino acids. CDR3 DNA sequence: TGTGCCAGCAGCTTGGACAGGGGACTAGCGGGTCTTGAGACCCAGTACTTC. Translation gives CASSLDRGLAGLETQYF.

On this clone itself: This may arise from a read error, as a much more abundant clone is one base away. The V gene is TRBV2, the J gene TRBJ1-5; D not certain. The length of the CDR3 is 13 residues. Trimming took 2 bases from V and 4 from J, leaving 6 bases between them. The germline V gene has CDR1 SNHLY and CDR2 FYNNEI. CDR3 sequence: CASSEQVNQPQHF. CDR3 coding DNA: TGTGCCAGCAGTGAACAGGTTAATCAGCCCCAGCATTTT.

The chain uses TRBV20-1 and TRBJ2-7; no firm D call. Trimming pared 6 bases from V and 6 bases from J, leaving 6 bases between. The CDR3 loop spans 9 amino acids. CDR1 and CDR2 (germline): DFQATT, SNEGSKA (reference sequence). The CDR3 nucleotides read TGCAGTGCGTCTAGCGAGCAGTACTTC. Amino acids: CSASSEQYF.